This passage covers 14 T cell receptor beta chains from one sample sequenced in a study of T cell repertoires in cytomegalovirus infection. Each CDR3 protein gets one entry after TCRdb re-called the reads with MiXCR. The sample lists approximately 240,000 distinct CDR3 sequences; 9% to 15% were seen once. Sample: PBMCs. These receptors originate from a human donor in good health (CMV status not recorded). Some clones in this sample may be carry-over from other donors' samples.

This clonotype was observed many times. The chain recombines TRBV12-3 or TRBV12-4 with TRBJ2-1; TRBD2 agrees at 8 bases. This CDR3 has 15 amino acids. The V gene end was trimmed by 6 bases and the J gene end by 0 bases; junction bases not matched to a gene: 4. In nucleotides, the CDR3 is TGTGCCAGCAGGCGCAGCGGGAGCTCCTACAATGAGCAGTTCTTC. Translation gives CASRRSGSSYNEQFF.

The chain combines TRBV20-1 with TRBJ2-1, with 13 bases identical to TRBD2. The CDR3 spans 15 residues. The V segment lost 1 base and the J segment 9 bases; nucleotides outside the gene matches: 6. Germline lookup yields CDR1 DFQATT and CDR2 SNEGSKA (reference sequence). In DNA, the CDR3 is TGCAGTGCTAGAGCACTAGCGGGGGGGAGGGGTGAGCAGTTCTTC. This sequence encodes CSARALAGGRGEQFF.

A few counts support this clonotype. The rearrangement uses TRBV20-1 and TRBJ2-7, with 12 bases matching TRBD2. CDR3 size: 13 residues. The germline V gene encodes CDR1 DFQATT and CDR2 SNEGSKA (reference sequence). The CDR3 is CSLGLAGTYEQYF. The CDR3 DNA follows: TGCAGCCTTGGACTAGCGGGAACCTACGAGCAGTACTTC.

This clonotype was found many times. The chain links TRBV6-1 to TRBJ2-2; 7 nucleotides match TRBD1. Germline trimming cut 6 bases from V and 6 bases from J; bases unmatched to any gene: 4. This CDR3 spans 13 amino acids. Germline assignment: CDR1 MNHNS and CDR2 SASEGT. CDR3 in DNA: TGTGCCAGCAGACCGACAGGGCCCGGGGAGCTGTTTTTT. The encoded protein is CASRPTGPGELFF.

This clonotype was counted at least ten times. V is TRBV7-2 and J is TRBJ1-2; tentative D call: TRBD1 (5 bases). With 5 bases removed from V and 7 bases from J, the gap between germline ends came to 20 bases. Germline V gene data show CDR1 as SGHTA and CDR2 as FQGNSA. The CDR3 extends over 15 amino acids. CDR3 sequence (DNA): TGTGCCAGCAGCCCAGATGGGGGGAATTCGGCTGGCTACACCTTC. Residues: CASSPDGGNSAGYTF.

This clonotype was counted at least ten times. The chain uses TRBV7-2 and TRBJ2-5; 10 bases map to TRBD1. This CDR3 has 15 amino acids. Germline CDR1 and CDR2: SGHTA and FQGNSA. V shed 5 bases and J 6 bases; nucleotides not matched to a gene: 9. The CDR3 coding sequence is TGTGCCAGCAGCACACCCGGGACAGGGGTGCAGACCCAGTACTTC. Translation gives CASSTPGTGVQTQYF.

The chain links TRBV6-5 to TRBJ1-3, with D maybe TRBD1 (6 bases). This CDR3 is 17 amino acids long. The germline V gene encodes CDR1 MNHEY and CDR2 SVGAGI. Trimming took 4 bases from V and 0 from J, leaving 16 bases between them. The CDR3 region is CASSSAGGASSGNTIYF. CDR3 DNA: TGTGCCAGCAGTTCCGCGGGGGGGGCCAGCTCTGGAAACACCATATATTTT.

This clonotype was picked up many times. The chain joins TRBV7-2 to TRBJ2-7; TRBD2 matches at 9 bases. In germline, CDR1 is SGHTA, CDR2 FQGNSA. The CDR3 is 16 amino acids. The trim removed 4 bases at V and 4 bases at J, leaving 11 bases unmatched. DNA of the CDR3: TGTGCCAGCAGCTCTCCGACTAGCGGATCACCTTACGAGCAGTACTTC. It translates to CASSSPTSGSPYEQYF.

This clonotype was counted ten times or more. The V call is TRBV7-2, the J call TRBJ1-5; maybe TRBD1 (6 bases). CDR1 and CDR2 from the germline V gene are SGHTA and FQGNSA. With 2 bases removed from V and 5 bases from J, the gap between germline ends came to 10 bases. CDR3 length equals 14 residues. The DNA of the CDR3 is TGTGCCAGCAGCTTACAGGGGACCGATCAGCCCCAGCATTTT. Its protein is CASSLQGTDQPQHF.

The table lists this clonotype with a count of one. CDR3 DNA sequence: TGTGCCAGTAAGAACAGGGGGACCACCGGGGAGCTGTTTTTT. Its translation: CASKNRGTTGELFF. This chain joins TRBV19 and TRBJ2-2, with 8 bases fitting TRBD1. Per the germline V gene, CDR1 is LNHDA and CDR2 is SQIVND (reference sequence). V lost 7 bases, J lost 4 bases, and 5 bases stayed unmatched. This CDR3 region has 14 residues.

In this sample, this clonotype turned up a few times. J is TRBJ1-5 and V is TRBV12-3 or TRBV12-4, with D hard to call. Trimming removed 4 bases from V and 3 bases from J, with 4 bases in between. This CDR3 is built from 12 residues. The CDR3 nucleotides read TGTGCCAGCAGTTCCTACAATCAGCCCCAGCATTTT. Translating it yields CASSSYNQPQHF.

This clonotype was found many times. The V and J genes are TRBV7-3 and TRBJ1-2; tentative D call: TRBD1 (6 bases). Germline loops: CDR1 SGHTA, CDR2 FQGTGA. The V end lost 5 bases, the J end lost 4 bases, and 17 bases lay between the germline ends. CDR3 length equals 15 residues. In nucleotides, the CDR3 is TGTGCCAGCAGCCCTAACGGGGGGCGGAGCTATGGCTACACCTTC. Translating gives CASSPNGGRSYGYTF.

This clonotype has only a few counts. This rearrangement joins TRBV28 to TRBJ2-7, with D possibly being TRBD1 (6 bases). Germline assignment: CDR1 MDHEN and CDR2 SYDVKM. Deletions cut 5 bases from V and 10 bases from J, with 18 bases between. This CDR3 has 13 residues. CDR3 nucleotides: TGTGCCAGCAGTCCCCCGACAGGAGAGTTACAGTACTTC. It translates to CASSPPTGELQYF.

The V call is TRBV29-1, the J call TRBJ2-5; tentatively, D is TRBD1 or TRBD2 (6 bases each). The CDR3 has 13 residues. Germline CDR1 is SQVTM and CDR2 is ANQGSEA. With 7 bases removed from V and 5 bases from J, the gap between germline ends came to 17 bases. This CDR3 reads CSATLGGEETQYF. The CDR3 region has the DNA TGCAGCGCTACGTTGGGGGGCGAGGAGACCCAGTACTTC.